This TCR beta chain was retrieved from a study of shared clonotypes between healthy human individuals. Overall study results and limits: The naive CD4 repertoires of several donors were compared, and around 5% of clonotypes were shared. Larger estimated richness was generally seen in naive subsets than in memory subsets.

In the sorted-subset replicate PCRs, roughly 210 ng DNA, around 30,000 T cell genomes, was used. TCRdb's table, derived via immunoSEQ multiplex PCR, lists solely in-frame clones and lacks some. Altogether 740,000 or so clones are present, 60% to 75% being singletons, with the ten largest covering 1.5% to 2%. In regard to this clone: Its antigen is currently unknown.

Germline V gene lookup returns CDR1 SGHRS and CDR2 YFSETQ. V lost 9 bases to trimming and J lost 3 bases; unmatched junction nucleotides: 8. The CDR3 spans 13 residues. The specimen was memory CD4+ T cells sorted from blood. Subset given: CD45RA-negative fraction. The origin of this receptor is a woman in her 30s in good health. This chain uses TRBV5-1 with TRBJ2-7; 8 bases line up with TRBD2. For the CDR3, the DNA is TGCGCCACCGCGGGGGGCCCCTACTACGAGCAGTACTTC. Translation gives CATAGGPYYEQYF.